This record looks at one T cell receptor beta chain sequence and its context. Its antigen is as yet unknown. It was focal radiation plus CTLA-4 blockade with ipilimumab that patients with chemo-refractory metastatic non-small-cell lung cancer received. This sample is part of a study of radiotherapy plus CTLA-4 blockade in lung cancer. Background on the study: Around 19% of patients responded objectively, and roughly 30% achieved disease control. Whole-study results and caveats: Radiotherapy plus ipilimumab was followed by expansion in blood of tumor-derived TCR clones.

The germline gives CDR1 MNHEY, CDR2 SVGAGI. The CDR3 has 15 amino acids. V was trimmed by 0 bases and J by 3 bases, leaving 9 bases between them. Method: immunoSEQ multiplex PCR; TCRdb's copy keeps in-frame clones and lacks some. This table has tens of thousands of clones, over 70% appearing once. The chain has TRBV6-5 and TRBJ1-5; D gene unclear. The material sequenced was peripheral blood, taken from a patient treated with radiotherapy plus ipilimumab. The clonotype was recovered from a human donor with non-small cell lung cancer who had a partial response to radiotherapy plus ipilimumab. Some clones in this sample may be carry-over from other donors' samples. The CDR3: CASSYSWQNNQPQHF. CDR3 DNA: TGTGCCAGCAGTTACTCGTGGCAGAACAATCAGCCCCAGCATTTT.